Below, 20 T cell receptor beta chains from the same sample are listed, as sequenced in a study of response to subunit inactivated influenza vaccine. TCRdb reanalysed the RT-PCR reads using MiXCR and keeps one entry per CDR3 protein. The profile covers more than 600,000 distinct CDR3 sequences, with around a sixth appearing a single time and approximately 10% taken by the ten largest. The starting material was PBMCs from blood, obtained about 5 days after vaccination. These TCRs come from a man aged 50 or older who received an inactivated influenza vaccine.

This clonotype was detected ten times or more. CDR3 sequence: CASSLVSNEQFF. In DNA form, the CDR3 reads TGTGCCAGCAGTTTAGTCTCTAATGAGCAGTTCTTC. The chain is built from TRBV12-3 or TRBV12-4 and TRBJ2-1, with D uncertain. V was clipped by 1 base and J by 7 bases, with 5 bases between them. The CDR3 length is 12 residues.

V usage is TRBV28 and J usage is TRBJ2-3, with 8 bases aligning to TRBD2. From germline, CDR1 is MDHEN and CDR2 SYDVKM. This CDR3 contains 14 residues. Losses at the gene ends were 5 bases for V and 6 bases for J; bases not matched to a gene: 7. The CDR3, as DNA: TGTGCCAGCAGTAATGCGGGAGGCCCGGATACGCAGTATTTT. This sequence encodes CASSNAGGPDTQYF.

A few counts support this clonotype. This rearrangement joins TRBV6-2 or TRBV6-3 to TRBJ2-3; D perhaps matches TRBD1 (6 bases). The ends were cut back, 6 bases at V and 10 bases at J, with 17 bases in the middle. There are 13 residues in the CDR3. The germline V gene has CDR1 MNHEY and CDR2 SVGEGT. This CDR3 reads CASSSSGDLSQYF. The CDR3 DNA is TGTGCCAGCAGCTCCTCAGGGGACCTTTCGCAGTATTTT.

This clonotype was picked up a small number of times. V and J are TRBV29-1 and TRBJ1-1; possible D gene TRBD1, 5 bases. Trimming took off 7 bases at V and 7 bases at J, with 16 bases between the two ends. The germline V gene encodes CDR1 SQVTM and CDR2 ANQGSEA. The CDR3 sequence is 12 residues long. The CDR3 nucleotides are TGCAGCGCCCAACCGTCGGGGGGTGAAGCTTTCTTT. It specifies CSAQPSGGEAFF.

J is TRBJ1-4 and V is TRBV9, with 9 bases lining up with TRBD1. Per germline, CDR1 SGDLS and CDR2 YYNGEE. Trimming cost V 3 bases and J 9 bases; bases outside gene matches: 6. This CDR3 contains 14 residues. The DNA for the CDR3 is TGTGCCAGCAGCGCCGGGGGACAGGGAAAAAAACTGTTTTTT. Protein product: CASSAGGQGKKLFF.

The CDR3 sequence is CASSFSGSNQFF. The CDR3 nucleotides read TGTGCCAGCAGTTTTAGCGGGAGCAACCAGTTCTTC. V is TRBV6-5 and J is TRBJ2-1; 9 positions match TRBD2. V dropped 4 bases and J dropped 13; count of bases not matched to a gene: 5. Germline V lookup: CDR1 MNHEY, CDR2 SVGAGI. This CDR3 has 12 amino acids.

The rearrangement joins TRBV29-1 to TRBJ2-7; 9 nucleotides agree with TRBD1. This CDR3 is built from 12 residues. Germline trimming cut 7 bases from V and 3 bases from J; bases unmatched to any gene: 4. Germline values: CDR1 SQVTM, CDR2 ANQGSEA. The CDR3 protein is CSAGGQGYEQYF. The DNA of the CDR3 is TGCAGCGCTGGGGGACAGGGCTACGAGCAGTACTTC.

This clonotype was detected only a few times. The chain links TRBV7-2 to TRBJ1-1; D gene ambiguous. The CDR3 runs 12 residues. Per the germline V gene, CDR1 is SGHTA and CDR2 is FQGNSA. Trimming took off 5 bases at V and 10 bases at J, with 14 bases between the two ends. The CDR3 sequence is CASSPRSGRAFF. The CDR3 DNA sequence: TGTGCCAGCAGCCCCAGAAGCGGGAGAGCTTTCTTT. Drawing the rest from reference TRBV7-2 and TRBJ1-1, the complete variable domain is GAGVSQSPSNKVTEKGKDVELRCDPISGHTALYWYRQSLGQGLEFLIYFQGNSAPDKSGLPSDRFSAERTGGSVSTLTIQRTQQEDSAVYLCASSPRSGRAFFGQGTRLTVV.

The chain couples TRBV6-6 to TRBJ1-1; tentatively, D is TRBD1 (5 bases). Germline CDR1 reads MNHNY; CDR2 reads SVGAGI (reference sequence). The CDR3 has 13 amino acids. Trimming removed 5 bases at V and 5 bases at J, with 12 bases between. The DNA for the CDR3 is TGTGCCAGCAGTGCACCCAGGGAGACTGAAGCTTTCTTT. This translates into CASSAPRETEAFF.

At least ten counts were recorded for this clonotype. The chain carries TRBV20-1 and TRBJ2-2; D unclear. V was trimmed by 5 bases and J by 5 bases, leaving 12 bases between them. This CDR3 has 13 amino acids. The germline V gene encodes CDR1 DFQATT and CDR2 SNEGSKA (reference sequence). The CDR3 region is CSAGAPLTGELFF. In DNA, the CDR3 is TGCAGTGCTGGCGCCCCGTTGACCGGGGAGCTGTTTTTT.

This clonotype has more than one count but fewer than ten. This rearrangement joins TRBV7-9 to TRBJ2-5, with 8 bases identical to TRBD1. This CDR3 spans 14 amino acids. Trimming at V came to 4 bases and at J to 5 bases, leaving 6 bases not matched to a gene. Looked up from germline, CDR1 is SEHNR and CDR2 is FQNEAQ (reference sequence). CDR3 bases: TGTGCCAGCAGCTCTCGGACAGGGAGGGAGACCCAGTACTTC. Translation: CASSSRTGRETQYF.

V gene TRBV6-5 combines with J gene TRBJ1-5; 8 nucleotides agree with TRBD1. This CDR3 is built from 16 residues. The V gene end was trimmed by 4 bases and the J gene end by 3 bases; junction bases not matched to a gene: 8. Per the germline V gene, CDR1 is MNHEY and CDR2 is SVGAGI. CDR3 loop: CASSSVQGAFNQPQHF. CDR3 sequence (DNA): TGTGCCAGCAGTTCGGTCCAGGGGGCTTTCAATCAGCCCCAGCATTTT.

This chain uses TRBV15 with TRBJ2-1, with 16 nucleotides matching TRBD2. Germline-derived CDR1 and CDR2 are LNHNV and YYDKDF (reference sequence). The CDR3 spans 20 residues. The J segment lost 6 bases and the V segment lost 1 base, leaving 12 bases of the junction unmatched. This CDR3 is CATSRGLDMGTSGRANEQFF. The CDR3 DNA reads TGTGCCACCAGCAGAGGTTTGGACATGGGGACTAGCGGGAGGGCCAATGAGCAGTTCTTC.

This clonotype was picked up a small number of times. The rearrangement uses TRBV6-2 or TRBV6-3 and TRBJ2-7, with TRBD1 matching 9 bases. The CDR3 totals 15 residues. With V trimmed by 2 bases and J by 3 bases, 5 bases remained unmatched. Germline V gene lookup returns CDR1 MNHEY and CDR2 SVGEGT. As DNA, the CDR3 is TGTGCCAGCAGTTACACCAGACAGGGGGACTACGAGCAGTACTTC. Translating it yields CASSYTRQGDYEQYF.

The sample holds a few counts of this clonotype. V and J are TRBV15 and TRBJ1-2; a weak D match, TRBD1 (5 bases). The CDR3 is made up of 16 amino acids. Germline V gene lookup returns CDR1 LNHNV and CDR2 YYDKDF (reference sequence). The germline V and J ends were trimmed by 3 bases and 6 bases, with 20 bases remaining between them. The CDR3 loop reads CATSSSGTFLYHGYTF. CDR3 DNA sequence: TGTGCCACCAGCAGCAGCGGGACGTTCCTTTATCATGGCTACACCTTC.

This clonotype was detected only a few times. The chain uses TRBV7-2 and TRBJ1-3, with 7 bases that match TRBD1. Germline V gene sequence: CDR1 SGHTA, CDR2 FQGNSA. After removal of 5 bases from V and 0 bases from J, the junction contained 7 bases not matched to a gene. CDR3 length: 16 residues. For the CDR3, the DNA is TGTGCCAGCAGCCGACAGGGCCGAAGCTCTGGAAACACCATATATTTT. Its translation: CASSRQGRSSGNTIYF.

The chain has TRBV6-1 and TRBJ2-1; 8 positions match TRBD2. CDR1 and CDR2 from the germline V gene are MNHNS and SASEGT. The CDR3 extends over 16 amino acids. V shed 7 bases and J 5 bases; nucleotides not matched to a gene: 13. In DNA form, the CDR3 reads TGTGCCAGCACCTCCGGAGGACTAGCCGGAGACAATGAGCAGTTCTTC. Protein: CASTSGGLAGDNEQFF.

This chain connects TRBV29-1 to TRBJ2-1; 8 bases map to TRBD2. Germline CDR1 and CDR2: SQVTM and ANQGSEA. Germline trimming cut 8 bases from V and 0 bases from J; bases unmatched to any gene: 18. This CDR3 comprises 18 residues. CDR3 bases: TGCAGCTTCCCGGGAGGGCCTAACCAAATCGGCTCCTACAATGAGCAGTTCTTC. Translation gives CSFPGGPNQIGSYNEQFF.

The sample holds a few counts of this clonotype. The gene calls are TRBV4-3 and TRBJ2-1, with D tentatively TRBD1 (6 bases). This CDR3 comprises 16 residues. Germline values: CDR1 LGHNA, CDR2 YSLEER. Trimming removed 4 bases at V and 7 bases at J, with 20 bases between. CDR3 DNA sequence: TGCGCCAGCAGCCGCTCAGCCACAGGGATTCCTAATGAGCAGTTCTTC. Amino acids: CASSRSATGIPNEQFF.

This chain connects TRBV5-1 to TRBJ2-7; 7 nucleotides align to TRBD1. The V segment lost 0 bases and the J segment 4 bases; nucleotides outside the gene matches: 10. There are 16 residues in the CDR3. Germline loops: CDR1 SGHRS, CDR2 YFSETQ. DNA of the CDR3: TGCGCCAGCAGCTTGGCGACAGGGCAGCGTACGTACGAGCAGTACTTC. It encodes CASSLATGQRTYEQYF.